This T cell receptor beta chain was identified during a study of human CD8 memory T cell subsets (dated by TCRdb to between 2020 and 2021). About the study as a whole: TCRbeta repertoires of stem-like (TSTEM), progenitor exhausted-like (TPEX) and effector memory CD8+ T cell subsets were compared to assess their clonal relationships. Roughly 6 donors each provided TSTEM, TPEX and effector memory subsets, from which TCRbeta repertoires were obtained. What the work shows at the level of the full study, not this receptor alone: Only TCRbeta chains were sequenced, and repertoire comparisons were based on several donors, with testing performed by paired t-tests and Bonferroni correction. Greater repertoire diversity in TSTEM than in TPEX subsets was suggested by Chao1 estimates, potentially reflecting a broader range of specificities. Although both stem-like subsets shared clonotypes with effector memory cells, the overlap between TSTEM and TPEX repertoires was minimal, suggesting distinct antigen spectra for the TSTEM and TPEX subsets. Similarly high normalized Shannon-Wiener diversity was shown by TSTEM and TPEX subsets, whereas comparatively lower diversity was seen in effector memory subsets.

With regard to this clonotype: Its binding antigen is unknown.

Progenitor exhausted-like memory CD8+ T cells (TPEX) were defined as CCR7+ PD-1+ TIGIT+ early differentiated memory cells with dysfunctional, exhausted-like traits. Peripheral blood mononuclear cells were isolated from healthy donor buffy coats by density gradient separation. In the study, total CD8+ T cells were enriched by negative magnetic separation with EasySep or MojoSort CD8+ T cell isolation kits. An RNeasy Mini Kit was used to extract total RNA from duplicate vials of about 150,000 sorted CD8+ T cells per subset. PBMCs were used either fresh or after cryopreservation in fetal bovine serum containing roughly 10% DMSO. CD8+ T cell subsets were sorted to purity by fluorescence-activated cell sorting on a FACSAria III. Sequencing took place on a NextSeq 550. A Human TCR Profiling Kit was used to prepare UMI-labeled 5' RACE TCRbeta libraries. Every TCRbeta library was prepared in parallel, with the same number of PCR cycles used for all of the libraries. The original methods were these. Between roughly 2,800 and 20,000 functional CDR3beta clonotypes were contained in each TCRbeta library. MIGEC 1.2.9 handled UMI extraction and consensus assembly, with a minimum of three reads required per UMI. In-frame CDR3beta repertoires were extracted with MiXCR 3.0.3. After each sample was downsampled to 42,000 randomly selected UMIs, diversity metrics were computed in VDJtools 1.2.1. Repertoire overlap metrics D, R and F2 were calculated in VDJtools for the top 3,000 clones of each sample pair. One entry per CDR3 protein sequence results from the TCRdb reprocessing of the reads, with DNA left out. The V and J calls were determined by TCRdb, not by the authors. The table of this sample itemizes 5,500 to 7,000 distinct CDR3 sequences. The ten biggest clones cover about 20% of the sample.

Specimen: CD8+ T cells from PBMCs. The receptor comes from a human donor in good health.

Here the CDR3 is given as CASSLWQGTYEQYF. Rearrangement joined TRBV7-6 to TRBJ2-7; the D call from TCRdb, TRBD1, cannot be confirmed without DNA. The germline V gene gives CDR1 as SGHVS and CDR2 as FNYEAQ. From the cysteine up to the phenylalanine, the CDR3 has a length of 14 residues. DNA is not recorded here.